A selection of T cell receptor beta chains follows, all from one sample in a study of CD8 T cells in Susac syndrome. TCRdb called the immunoSEQ multiplex PCR reads again in MiXCR, with one record for every CDR3 protein. The sample has 85,000 to 120,000 distinct CDR3 sequences, approximately 94% seen once. Sequencing was carried out using CD8+ T cells from PBMCs. These TCRs come from a human donor with Susac syndrome. The CDR3 runs from the conserved cysteine through the conserved F or W.

v_call,j_call,cdr3_aa
TRBV5-6,TRBJ2-3,CASSLVAGRRTSSTDTQYF
TRBV3-1,TRBJ2-1,CASSDQGTGGVNEQFF
TRBV5-1,TRBJ2-7,CASSLGQWDLNYEQYF
TRBV3-1,TRBJ1-4,CASSSPWVSGNEKLFF
TRBV7-9,TRBJ1-5,CASSLGQQWPQHF
TRBV5-4,TRBJ1-6,CASSMDGGNSPLHF
TRBV7-2,TRBJ1-6,CASKPDRALNSPLHF
TRBV11-1,TRBJ2-1,CASSLREAGPYNEQFF
TRBV6-2/TRBV6-3,TRBJ2-7,CASSYDRDSSYEQYF
TRBV5-1,TRBJ2-5,CASTFVGGSPQETQYF
TRBV6-1,TRBJ1-1,CASQPGTANEAFF
TRBV19,TRBJ2-6,CASRRDHDSGANVLTF
TRBV7-6,TRBJ1-5,CASSPRTGSNQPQHF
TRBV20-1,TRBJ2-1,CSKSGAGHNEQFF
TRBV7-9,TRBJ2-5,CATTGFGLQETQYF
TRBV21-1,TRBJ1-6,CASSIKTGSNSPLHF
TRBV3-1,TRBJ2-7,CASSQGQGTYEQYF
TRBV12-3/TRBV12-4,TRBJ1-2,CASSTGTAYGYTF
TRBV12-3/TRBV12-4,TRBJ2-3,CASSPPGGGTTDTQYF
TRBV4-3,TRBJ1-4,CASSHPSVEVGEKLFF
TRBV19,TRBJ1-5,CASSMGQGNQPQHF
TRBV15,TRBJ2-1,CATGGGRGDDPNEQFF
TRBV4-1,TRBJ2-7,CASSQDPSTYEQYF
TRBV4-3,TRBJ2-2,CASSLGGSTGELFF
TRBV6-2/TRBV6-3,TRBJ2-3,CASTHRLARPGTYTDTQYF
TRBV9,TRBJ1-1,CASSAGGNTEAFF
TRBV5-3,TRBJ1-5,CARSCGDRLNQPQHF
TRBV6-6,TRBJ2-1,CASHGGAEQFF
TRBV7-9,TRBJ1-1,CASSLPNKNTEAFF